Listed below are T cell receptor beta chains from one sample, sequenced in a study of read filtering for tumor transcriptome and immune sequencing. TCRdb re-called the reads with MiXCR, one entry per CDR3 protein. This table has 120,000 or so distinct CDR3 sequences, 10% to 15% appearing once. Sequenced sample: a population of CD138-negative cells sorted from bone marrow. These TCRs come from a donor at least 40 years old with multiple myeloma. Each CDR3 is given with its conserved first and last residue. Fields, in order: D gene, J gene, V gene, clone size, CDR3 DNA, CDR3 protein. D genes are given only for firm matches. Clone size, where shown, is once, few, many, or a class for clones that have expanded.

d_call: NA; j_call: TRBJ2-3; v_call: TRBV2; clone_size: many; cdr3_nt: TGTGCCAGCAGAATCACGTCTAGCACAGATACGCAGTATTTT; cdr3_aa: CASRITSSTDTQYF
d_call: NA; j_call: TRBJ2-7; v_call: TRBV11-2; clone_size: few; cdr3_nt: TGTGCCAGCAGCCTAAGTGCCGCCTTGTCCTACGAGCAGTACTTC; cdr3_aa: CASSLSAALSYEQYF
d_call: TRBD2; j_call: TRBJ2-3; v_call: TRBV12-5; clone_size: many; cdr3_nt: TGTGCTAGTGGTCGGGGGGGTTTTGACACAGATACGCAGTATTTT; cdr3_aa: CASGRGGFDTDTQYF
d_call: TRBD2; j_call: TRBJ2-5; v_call: TRBV3-1; clone_size: many; cdr3_nt: TGTGCCAGCAGCCAAGGGACCGGGACTAGGGTGACCCAGTACTTC; cdr3_aa: CASSQGTGTRVTQYF
d_call: TRBD1; j_call: TRBJ2-1; v_call: TRBV11-3; clone_size: many; cdr3_nt: TGTGCCAGCAGCGTCGGGACAGGCCCCAATGAGCAGTTCTTC; cdr3_aa: CASSVGTGPNEQFF
d_call: TRBD1; j_call: TRBJ2-3; v_call: TRBV5-1; clone_size: many; cdr3_nt: TGCGCCAGCAGCTTGCGCAGGGGGACCACCCTTGTTACAGATACGCAGTATTTT; cdr3_aa: CASSLRRGTTLVTDTQYF
d_call: NA; j_call: TRBJ2-5; v_call: TRBV30; clone_size: few; cdr3_nt: TGTGCCTGGAGTGCATCAGGGTATTTAGAGACCCAGTACTTC; cdr3_aa: CAWSASGYLETQYF
d_call: NA; j_call: TRBJ2-2; v_call: TRBV12-3/TRBV12-4; clone_size: many; cdr3_nt: TGTGCCAGCAGCCCCCTACGGTCCACCGGGGAGCTGTTTTTT; cdr3_aa: CASSPLRSTGELFF
d_call: NA; j_call: TRBJ1-1; v_call: TRBV14; clone_size: NA; cdr3_nt: TGTGCCAGCAGCCGCAATCCTCTAGGGAGCACTGTAGCTTTCTTT; cdr3_aa: CASSRNPLGSTVAFF
d_call: TRBD2; j_call: TRBJ2-5; v_call: TRBV19; clone_size: NA; cdr3_nt: TGTGCCAGTAGTATAGCGACTAGCGGCCCCCAAGAGACCCAGTACTTC; cdr3_aa: CASSIATSGPQETQYF
d_call: TRBD2; j_call: TRBJ2-2; v_call: TRBV6-5; clone_size: many; cdr3_nt: TGTGCCAGCAGAAGAAGCGGGGGGACGAACACCGGGGAGCTGTTTTTT; cdr3_aa: CASRRSGGTNTGELFF
d_call: TRBD1; j_call: TRBJ2-1; v_call: TRBV29-1; clone_size: few; cdr3_nt: TGCAGCTGCCAGGACCCGAGGGGGCGAGGCTCCTACAATGAGCAGTTCTTC; cdr3_aa: CSCQDPRGRGSYNEQFF
d_call: TRBD2; j_call: TRBJ2-3; v_call: TRBV7-2; clone_size: many; cdr3_nt: TGTGCCAGCAGCTTAGCGTCTAGCGGGAGATCAGATACGCAGTATTTT; cdr3_aa: CASSLASSGRSDTQYF
d_call: TRBD2; j_call: TRBJ2-5; v_call: TRBV6-1; clone_size: many; cdr3_nt: TGTGCCAGCGGGACTAGCGGCAAAGAGACCCAGTACTTC; cdr3_aa: CASGTSGKETQYF
d_call: NA; j_call: TRBJ1-1; v_call: TRBV5-1; clone_size: few; cdr3_nt: TGCGCCAGCAGCTTGGTCAGGGCCCAGAACACTGAAGCTTTCTTT; cdr3_aa: CASSLVRAQNTEAFF
d_call: NA; j_call: TRBJ1-6; v_call: TRBV28; clone_size: many; cdr3_nt: TGTGCCAGCAGTTTAAGGCCAGCCGATTCACCCCTCCACTTT; cdr3_aa: CASSLRPADSPLHF
d_call: NA; j_call: TRBJ2-7; v_call: TRBV6-6; clone_size: many; cdr3_nt: TGTGCCAGCACCTACATGGGGGCGGGAGAGCAGTACTTC; cdr3_aa: CASTYMGAGEQYF
d_call: NA; j_call: TRBJ2-1; v_call: TRBV11-3; clone_size: many; cdr3_nt: TGTGCCAGCAGCCCCAGGGGGGGGGTGGAGTACAATGAGCAGTTCTTC; cdr3_aa: CASSPRGGVEYNEQFF
d_call: NA; j_call: TRBJ2-5; v_call: TRBV12-3/TRBV12-4; clone_size: few; cdr3_nt: TGTGCCAGCAGTTTTAAGGACGTGGGAGAGACCCAGTACTTC; cdr3_aa: CASSFKDVGETQYF
d_call: NA; j_call: TRBJ2-7; v_call: TRBV7-2; clone_size: many; cdr3_nt: TGTGCCAGCAGCTTAGTCCGACGGGAGGGGGCCGAGCAGTACTTC; cdr3_aa: CASSLVRREGAEQYF
d_call: NA; j_call: TRBJ1-5; v_call: TRBV20-1; clone_size: few; cdr3_nt: TGCAGTGCTTGGGGACTAGCGGGAGAAGAAGATACGCAGCATTTT; cdr3_aa: CSAWGLAGEEDTQHF
d_call: NA; j_call: TRBJ1-5; v_call: TRBV5-1; clone_size: many; cdr3_nt: TGCGCCAGCAGCTTGGCAGGGCTAAGCAATCAGCCCCAGCATTTT; cdr3_aa: CASSLAGLSNQPQHF
d_call: TRBD1; j_call: TRBJ1-1; v_call: TRBV29-1; clone_size: many; cdr3_nt: TGCAGCGTTGACCTGACAGGGGGGAGCACTGAAGCTTTCTTT; cdr3_aa: CSVDLTGGSTEAFF
d_call: NA; j_call: TRBJ2-3; v_call: TRBV2; clone_size: many; cdr3_nt: TGTGCCAGCAGCCCCCCCGGAGTACCAGATACGCAGTATTTT; cdr3_aa: CASSPPGVPDTQYF
d_call: NA; j_call: TRBJ2-6; v_call: TRBV2; clone_size: many; cdr3_nt: TGTGCCAGCAGTCAGCTGAGCTCTGGGGCCAACGTCCTGACTTTC; cdr3_aa: CASSQLSSGANVLTF
d_call: NA; j_call: TRBJ2-2; v_call: TRBV6-2/TRBV6-3; clone_size: many; cdr3_nt: TGTGCCAGCACCAGAAACACCCAATACCCCGGGGAGCTGTTTTTT; cdr3_aa: CASTRNTQYPGELFF
d_call: NA; j_call: TRBJ2-3; v_call: TRBV7-9; clone_size: many; cdr3_nt: TGTGCCAGCAGCCCTCGGATTGGGGGCAGGGGTTCCACAGATACGCAGTATTTT; cdr3_aa: CASSPRIGGRGSTDTQYF
d_call: TRBD2; j_call: TRBJ2-2; v_call: TRBV12-3/TRBV12-4; clone_size: NA; cdr3_nt: TGTGCCAGCAATCCTAGCGGGTCGAACACCGGGGAGCTGTTTTTT; cdr3_aa: CASNPSGSNTGELFF
d_call: NA; j_call: TRBJ1-5; v_call: TRBV12-3/TRBV12-4; clone_size: many; cdr3_nt: TGTGCCAGCAGTTTGGGGCTTCGAGGTCAGCCCCAGCATTTT; cdr3_aa: CASSLGLRGQPQHF
d_call: NA; j_call: TRBJ2-1; v_call: TRBV7-2; clone_size: many; cdr3_nt: TGTGCCAGCAGCTTAGTCCCTGGCAATGAGCAGTTCTTC; cdr3_aa: CASSLVPGNEQFF
d_call: TRBD1; j_call: TRBJ1-1; v_call: TRBV29-1; clone_size: many; cdr3_nt: TGCAGCGTTCGGGACAGGAAGAACACTGAAGCTTTCTTT; cdr3_aa: CSVRDRKNTEAFF
d_call: TRBD2; j_call: TRBJ2-5; v_call: TRBV5-1; clone_size: many; cdr3_nt: TGCGCCAGCAACCCAGCGGGGCAAGAGACCCAGTACTTC; cdr3_aa: CASNPAGQETQYF
d_call: NA; j_call: TRBJ2-1; v_call: TRBV27; clone_size: many; cdr3_nt: TGTGCCAGCAGTTTACAGGCGCTGGGAAATGAGCAGTTCTTC; cdr3_aa: CASSLQALGNEQFF
d_call: NA; j_call: TRBJ1-4; v_call: TRBV29-1; clone_size: many; cdr3_nt: TGCAGCGCTGGGGGCTTAGGAGAAAAACTGTTTTTT; cdr3_aa: CSAGGLGEKLFF
d_call: TRBD2; j_call: TRBJ2-3; v_call: TRBV5-1; clone_size: many; cdr3_nt: TGCGCCAGCGGACTAGCGGGAGTTTCAGATACGCAGTATTTT; cdr3_aa: CASGLAGVSDTQYF